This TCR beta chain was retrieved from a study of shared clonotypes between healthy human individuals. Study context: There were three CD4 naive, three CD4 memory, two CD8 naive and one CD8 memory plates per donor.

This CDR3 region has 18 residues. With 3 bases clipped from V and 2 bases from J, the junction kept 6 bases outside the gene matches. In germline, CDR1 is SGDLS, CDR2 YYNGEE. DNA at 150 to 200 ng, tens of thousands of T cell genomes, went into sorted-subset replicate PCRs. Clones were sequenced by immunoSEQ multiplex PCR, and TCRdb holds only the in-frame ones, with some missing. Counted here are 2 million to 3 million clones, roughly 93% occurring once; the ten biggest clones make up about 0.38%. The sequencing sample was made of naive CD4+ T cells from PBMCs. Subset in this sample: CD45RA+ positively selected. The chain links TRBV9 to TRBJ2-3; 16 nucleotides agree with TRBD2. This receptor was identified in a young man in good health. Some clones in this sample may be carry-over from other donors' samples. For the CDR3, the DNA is TGTGCCAGCAGCGGAGGGGGACTAGCGGGAGGGCACACAGATACGCAGTATTTT. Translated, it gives CASSGGGLAGGHTDTQYF. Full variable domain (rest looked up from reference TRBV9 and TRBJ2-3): DSGVTQTPKHLITATGQRVTLRCSPRSGDLSVYWYQQSLDQGLQFLIQYYNGEERAKGNILERFSAQQFPDLHSELNLSSLELGDSALYFCASSGGGLAGGHTDTQYFGPGTRLTVL.